The T cell receptor (beta chain) under discussion was sequenced for a study of STAT5B mutations in CD4+ large granular lymphocyte leukemia. Study results and limitations: Top patient clones used TRBV06 genes more often: 8/27 versus 2/35 in controls.

This CDR3 is 14 amino acids long. Germline CDR1 reads SGHNT; CDR2 reads YYREEE (reference sequence). V was cut by 0 bases and J by 5 bases, with 11 bases left in between. Sequencing was at survey level. Generated by immunoSEQ multiplex PCR, the TCRdb table keeps only in-frame clones and is missing some. This sample has some 23,000 clones, with roughly 83% found just once. This clone was observed a handful of times. Antigen: not known. The material sequenced was CD4+ T cells from blood buffy coats. The TCR was taken from a human donor in good health. The chain employs TRBV5-4 and TRBJ1-1; D perhaps matches TRBD1 (6 bases). The CDR3 DNA sequence: TGTGCCAGCAGCTTGGGGCAGGGGTGGACTGAAGCTTTCTTT. This codes for CASSLGQGWTEAFF.